The sample holds a few counts of the clone carrying this TCR beta chain. Its antigen is as yet unknown. This record comes from a study of T cell repertoires in aging, cancer and after chemotherapy. Findings and limits, study-wide: Age-matched healthy donors had significantly more diverse, less clonal blood TCR repertoires than untreated cancer patients. These repertoire data do not allow conclusions about immunological memory after chemotherapy. Median generation probability rose over the chemotherapy interval in each cancer cohort, suggesting rebound thymic output. In cancer patients, declining TCR diversity with age involved lost richness and lost evenness.

From germline, CDR1 is SGHRS and CDR2 YFSETQ. The CDR3 covers 16 residues. Trimming removed 1 base at V and 3 bases at J, with 15 bases between. TCR beta rearrangements were amplified from peripheral blood genomic DNA. TRB rearrangements spanning V, D and J were amplified using mixed TRB-A/B primers. TCRdb reprocessed the multiplex PCR reads with MiXCR, giving one entry per CDR3 protein. The repertoire holds under 800 distinct CDR3 sequences, with about 25% as singletons. The sequence came from a human donor with a solid tumor. This chain joins TRBV5-1 and TRBJ2-3, with D possibly matching TRBD2 (6 bases). Material for sequencing was blood. The CDR3 nucleotides read TGCGCCAGCAGCTTGCCTACGGGAGCAACGACAGATACGCAGTATTTT. It specifies CASSLPTGATTDTQYF.